One sample yielded the 17 T cell receptor beta chains listed below, sequenced in a study of cytomegalovirus exposure and HLA in healthy donors. The assay was immunoSEQ multiplex PCR, and TCRdb's table has in-frame clones only and misses some. This repertoire shows about 220,000 clones, about 93% found once; its top ten account for 1% to 1.2%. Sample: PBMCs. Receptor source: a woman under 30 in good health and CMV-seronegative.

This clone was counted a single time. The genes are TRBV19 and TRBJ2-7; TRBD2 agrees at 10 bases. V shed 4 bases and J 0 bases; nucleotides not matched to a gene: 12. Germline-derived CDR1 and CDR2 are LNHDA and SQIVND (reference sequence). The CDR3 spans 18 residues. DNA of the CDR3: TGTGCCAGTAGTAGGAGTCTCTCCGGGACTAGCGACTCCTACGAGCAGTACTTC. This translates into CASSRSLSGTSDSYEQYF.

V is TRBV5-6 and J is TRBJ2-1; D unclear. The CDR3 consists of 15 residues. The germline CDR1 and CDR2 sequences are SGHDT and YYEEEE. V was trimmed by 3 bases and J by 3 bases, leaving 13 bases between them. In nucleotides, the CDR3 is TGTGCCAGCAGCTCGCTCCTAGTCAACTACAATGAGCAGTTCTTC. Its translation: CASSSLLVNYNEQFF.

The chain couples TRBV2 to TRBJ1-1, with D perhaps matching TRBD1 (6 bases). The CDR3 has 12 amino acids. CDR1 is SNHLY, CDR2 FYNNEI, per germline. V was cut by 8 bases and J by 0 bases, with 7 bases left in between. CDR3 residues: CASWDMNTEAFF. The CDR3 DNA follows: TGTGCCAGCTGGGACATGAACACTGAAGCTTTCTTT.

The rearrangement links TRBV11-2 to TRBJ1-1; TRBD1 aligns across 7 bases. Germline lookup yields CDR1 SGHAT and CDR2 FQNNGV. Trimming took 0 bases from V and 3 from J; bases not matched to a gene: 10. CDR3 length: 17 amino acids. The chain's CDR3 is CASSLDTYSGGYTEAFF. DNA for the CDR3: TGTGCCAGCAGCTTAGATACTTATTCAGGGGGTTACACTGAAGCTTTCTTT.

V and J are TRBV4-2 and TRBJ2-1; D gene ambiguous. Germline CDR1 is LGHNA and CDR2 is YNFKEQ. This CDR3 has 16 residues. Trimming left V 0 bases short and J 5 bases short, with 14 bases between. CDR3 nucleotide sequence: TGTGCCAGCAGCCAAGATGGGCTACCTTACAACAATGAGCAGTTCTTC. This gives the protein CASSQDGLPYNNEQFF.

This clone appeared a single time. The chain is built from TRBV7-9 and TRBJ2-2; 8 nucleotides agree with TRBD2. Germline trimming cut 5 bases from V and 2 bases from J; bases unmatched to any gene: 7. The CDR3 has 16 amino acids. CDR1 is SEHNR and CDR2 is FQNEAQ in the germline V gene (reference sequence). The CDR3 is CASSLTGGPNTGELFF. The CDR3 nucleotides are TGTGCCAGCAGCCTCACGGGGGGGCCCAACACCGGGGAGCTGTTTTTT. The whole variable domain, remainder taken from reference TRBV7-9 and TRBJ2-2, is DTGVSQNPRHKITKRGQNVTFRCDPISEHNRLYWYRQTLGQGPEFLTYFQNEAQLEKSRLLSDRFSAERPKGSFSTLEIQRTEQGDSAMYLCASSLTGGPNTGELFFGEGSRLTVL.

The chain is built from TRBV30 and TRBJ1-2; TRBD1 might be the D (6 bases). The germline gives CDR1 GTSNPN, CDR2 SVGIG (reference sequence). V dropped 0 bases and J dropped 4 bases, with 21 bases sitting between them. CDR3 size: 17 residues. The CDR3 region has the DNA TGTGCCTGGAGTGTAGATAGACTGGGACATCGAATCTATGGCTACACCTTC. Translation gives CAWSVDRLGHRIYGYTF.

The V call is TRBV10-2, the J call TRBJ1-3; D unclear. The ends were cut back, 4 bases at V and 0 bases at J, with 4 bases in the middle. Germline V lookup: CDR1 WSHSY, CDR2 SAAADI. This CDR3 comprises 13 residues. CDR3 in DNA: TGCGCCAGCAGTGCCTCCTCTGGAAACACCATATATTTT. Protein sequence: CASSASSGNTIYF.

V is TRBV5-4 and J is TRBJ2-7; 12 nucleotides align to TRBD2. Germline V lookup: CDR1 SGHNT, CDR2 YYREEE (reference sequence). This CDR3 has 16 residues. The V segment lost 4 bases and the J segment 3 bases; nucleotides outside the gene matches: 8. CDR3 in DNA: TGTGCCAGCAGCGAAAGACTAGCGGGAGCGTACTACGAGCAGTACTTC. Translation gives CASSERLAGAYYEQYF.

The chain uses TRBV30 and TRBJ1-2; D is unclear. The CDR3 has 14 residues. Germline loops: CDR1 GTSNPN, CDR2 SVGIG (reference sequence). The V end lost 0 bases, the J end lost 5 bases, and 13 bases lay between the germline ends. The CDR3 reads CAWSVISWRYGYTF. The CDR3 nucleotides are TGTGCCTGGAGTGTGATTTCCTGGAGGTATGGCTACACCTTC.

The chain joins TRBV5-1 to TRBJ2-1; tentatively, D is TRBD2 (5 bases). Trimming stripped 3 bases from V and 8 bases from J, with 9 bases between. Germline CDR1 SGHRS, CDR2 YFSETQ. The length of the CDR3 is 12 residues. The DNA of the CDR3 is TGCGCCAGCAGCTCCACCGGGGATGAGCAGTTCTTC. Its protein is CASSSTGDEQFF.

The chain links TRBV28 to TRBJ1-2, with D possibly being TRBD1 (6 bases). The CDR3 consists of 12 residues. Looked up from germline, CDR1 is MDHEN and CDR2 is SYDVKM. Trimming cost V 8 bases and J 3 bases, with 10 bases left between them. DNA of the CDR3: TGTGCCAGCCGCTCAGGGGACTATGGCTACACCTTC. This codes for CASRSGDYGYTF.

This chain links TRBV19 with TRBJ2-2, with 11 bases fitting TRBD2. The trim removed 3 bases at V and 6 bases at J, leaving 12 bases unmatched. Germline loops: CDR1 LNHDA, CDR2 SQIVND (reference sequence). This CDR3 spans 18 amino acids. The CDR3 region is CASSIGRATSGMAGELFF. DNA of the CDR3: TGTGCCAGTAGTATTGGAAGGGCGACTAGCGGGATGGCCGGGGAGCTGTTTTTT.

V gene TRBV19 combines with J gene TRBJ2-7, with a possible D match to TRBD1 (6 bases). Germline V lookup: CDR1 LNHDA, CDR2 SQIVND (reference sequence). The V gene lost 5 bases and the J gene lost 1 base, with 15 bases spanning the gap. There are 15 residues in the CDR3. The CDR3 nucleotides read TGTGCCAGTAGTCCCCAGGACAGTGTGTCCTACGAGCAGTACTTC. It yields the protein CASSPQDSVSYEQYF.

In its sample, this clone was seen once. The chain combines TRBV29-1 with TRBJ2-1; tentatively, D is TRBD1 (5 bases). The CDR3 runs to 13 residues. Trimming removed 1 base from V and 7 bases from J, with 11 bases in between. Germline lookup yields CDR1 SQVTM and CDR2 ANQGSEA. The CDR3 loop reads CSVEANQGNEQFF. CDR3 DNA sequence: TGCAGCGTTGAAGCGAATCAGGGTAATGAGCAGTTCTTC.

The genes are TRBV7-2 and TRBJ2-1, with D uncertain. The CDR3 is made up of 16 amino acids. V was pared by 0 bases and J by 6 bases, with 15 bases between. Germline CDR1 and CDR2: SGHTA and FQGNSA. The CDR3 DNA sequence: TGTGCCAGCAGCTTAGCGCGGCTAGATTTGGGCAATGAGCAGTTCTTC. This encodes CASSLARLDLGNEQFF.

J is TRBJ2-1 and V is TRBV29-1; 11 bases map to TRBD2. The CDR3 has 15 amino acids. Germline V gene sequence: CDR1 SQVTM, CDR2 ANQGSEA. CDR3 sequence (DNA): TGCACCGCCACGGCGCAGACTAGCGGGATCAATGAGCAGTTCTTC. Encoded protein: CTATAQTSGINEQFF.